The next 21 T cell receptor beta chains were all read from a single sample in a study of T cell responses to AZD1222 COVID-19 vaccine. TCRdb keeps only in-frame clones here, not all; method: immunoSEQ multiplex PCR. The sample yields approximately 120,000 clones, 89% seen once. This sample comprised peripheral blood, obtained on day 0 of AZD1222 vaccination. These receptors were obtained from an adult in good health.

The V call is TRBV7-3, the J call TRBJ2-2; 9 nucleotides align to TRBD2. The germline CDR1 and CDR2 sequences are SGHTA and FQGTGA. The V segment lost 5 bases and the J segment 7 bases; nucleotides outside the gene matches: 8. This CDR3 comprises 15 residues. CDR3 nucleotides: TGTGCCAGCAGCCTTTTAGCGGGAGTGGGCGGGGAGCTGTTTTTT. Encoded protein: CASSLLAGVGGELFF.

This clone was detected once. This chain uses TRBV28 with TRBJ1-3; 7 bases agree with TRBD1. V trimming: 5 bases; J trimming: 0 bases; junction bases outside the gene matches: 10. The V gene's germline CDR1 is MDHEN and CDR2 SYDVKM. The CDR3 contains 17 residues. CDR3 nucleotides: TGTGCCAGCAGTCCAGGGGGGTCTCGCAACTCTGGAAACACCATATATTTT. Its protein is CASSPGGSRNSGNTIYF.

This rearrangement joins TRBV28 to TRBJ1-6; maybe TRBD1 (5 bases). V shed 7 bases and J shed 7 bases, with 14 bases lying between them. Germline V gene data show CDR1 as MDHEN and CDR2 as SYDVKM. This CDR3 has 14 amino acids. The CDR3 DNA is TGTGCCAGCACCGGGACGCGAACCAATTCACCCCTCCACTTT. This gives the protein CASTGTRTNSPLHF.

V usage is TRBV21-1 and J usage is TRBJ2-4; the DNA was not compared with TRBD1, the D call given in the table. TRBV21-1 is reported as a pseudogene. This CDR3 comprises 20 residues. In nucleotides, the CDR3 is TGTGCCAGCAGCGCAAACAGGGGGCCAAAACTGACTCTAGCCAAAAACATTCAGTACTTC. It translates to CASSANRGPKLTLAKNIQYF.

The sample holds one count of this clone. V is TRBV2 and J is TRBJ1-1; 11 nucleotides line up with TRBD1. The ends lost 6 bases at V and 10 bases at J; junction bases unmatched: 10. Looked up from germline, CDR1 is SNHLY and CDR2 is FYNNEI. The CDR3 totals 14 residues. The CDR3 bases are TGTGCCAGCAGACCCTACGGACAGGGGGCGCGAGCTTTCTTT. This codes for CASRPYGQGARAFF.

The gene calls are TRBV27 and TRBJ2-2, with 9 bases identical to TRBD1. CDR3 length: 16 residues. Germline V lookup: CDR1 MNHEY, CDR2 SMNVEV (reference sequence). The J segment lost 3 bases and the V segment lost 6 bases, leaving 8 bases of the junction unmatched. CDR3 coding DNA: TGTGCCAGCAGACAAGGGACAGGGAGGGACACCGGGGAGCTGTTTTTT. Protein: CASRQGTGRDTGELFF.

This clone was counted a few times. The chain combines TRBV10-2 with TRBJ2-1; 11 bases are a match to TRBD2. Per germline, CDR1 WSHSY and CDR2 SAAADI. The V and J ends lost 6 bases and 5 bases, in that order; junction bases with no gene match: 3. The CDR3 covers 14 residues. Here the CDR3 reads CASRTSGVNNEQFF. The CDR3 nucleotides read TGCGCCAGCAGGACTAGCGGGGTTAACAATGAGCAGTTCTTC.

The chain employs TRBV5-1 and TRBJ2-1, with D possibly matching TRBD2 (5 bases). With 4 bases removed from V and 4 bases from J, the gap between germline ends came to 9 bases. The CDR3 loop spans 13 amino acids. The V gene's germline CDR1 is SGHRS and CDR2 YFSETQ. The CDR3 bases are TGCGCCAGCAGCGGAGAGGGTTACAATGAGCAGTTCTTC. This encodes CASSGEGYNEQFF.

The CDR3 DNA follows: TGTGCCAGTAGTACCGGACAGGGGGCTGGTGGCTACACCTTC. It is translated as CASSTGQGAGGYTF. The rearrangement links TRBV19 to TRBJ1-2; 11 positions match TRBD1. Trimming at V came to 4 bases and at J to 7 bases, leaving 5 bases not matched to a gene. Germline V gene data show CDR1 as LNHDA and CDR2 as SQIVND (reference sequence). There are 14 residues in the CDR3.

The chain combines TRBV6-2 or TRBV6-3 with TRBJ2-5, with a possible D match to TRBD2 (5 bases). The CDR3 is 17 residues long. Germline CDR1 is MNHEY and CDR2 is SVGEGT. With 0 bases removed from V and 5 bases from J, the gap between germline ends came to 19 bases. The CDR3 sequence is CASSYSLMKAAGETQYF. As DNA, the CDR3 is TGTGCCAGCAGTTACTCCCTGATGAAGGCGGCGGGCGAGACCCAGTACTTC.

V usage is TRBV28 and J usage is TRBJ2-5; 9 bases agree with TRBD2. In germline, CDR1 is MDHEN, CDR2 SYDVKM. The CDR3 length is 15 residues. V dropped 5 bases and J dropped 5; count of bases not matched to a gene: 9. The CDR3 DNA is TGTGCCAGCAGTGCCTTCTGGGCGGGGGGGGAGACCCAGTACTTC. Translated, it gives CASSAFWAGGETQYF.

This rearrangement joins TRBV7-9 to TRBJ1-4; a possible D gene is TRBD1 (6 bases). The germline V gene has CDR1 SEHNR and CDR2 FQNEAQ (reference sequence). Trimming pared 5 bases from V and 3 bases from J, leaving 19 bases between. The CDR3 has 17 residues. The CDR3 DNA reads TGTGCCAGCAGCGAACAGGGTGGCAGAGTGGCTAATGAAAAACTGTTTTTT. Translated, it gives CASSEQGGRVANEKLFF.

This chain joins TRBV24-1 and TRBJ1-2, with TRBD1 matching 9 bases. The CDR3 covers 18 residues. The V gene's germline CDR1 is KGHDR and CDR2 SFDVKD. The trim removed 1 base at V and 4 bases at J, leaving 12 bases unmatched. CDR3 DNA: TGTGCCACCAGTGATTTAATACGGGACAGGGTTTTAGCCTATGGCTACACCTTC. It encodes CATSDLIRDRVLAYGYTF.

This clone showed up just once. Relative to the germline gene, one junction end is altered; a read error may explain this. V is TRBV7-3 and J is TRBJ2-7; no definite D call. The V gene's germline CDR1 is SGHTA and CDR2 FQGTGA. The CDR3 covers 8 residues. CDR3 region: CASLKGIF. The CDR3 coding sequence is TGTGCCAGCTTAAAGGGAATCTTC.

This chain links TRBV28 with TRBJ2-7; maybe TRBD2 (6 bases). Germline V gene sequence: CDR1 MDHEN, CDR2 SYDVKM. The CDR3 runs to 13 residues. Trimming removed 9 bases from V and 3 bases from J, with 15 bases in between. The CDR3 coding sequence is TGTGCCAGTACATCGGGACTTAACTACGAGCAGTACTTC. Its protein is CASTSGLNYEQYF.

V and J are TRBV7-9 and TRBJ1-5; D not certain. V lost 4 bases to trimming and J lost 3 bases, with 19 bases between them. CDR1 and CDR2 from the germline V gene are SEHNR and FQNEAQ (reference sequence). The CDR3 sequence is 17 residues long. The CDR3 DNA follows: TGTGCCAGCAGCTCCCATGCCACGACCACTCTCAATCAGCCCCAGCATTTT. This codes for CASSSHATTTLNQPQHF.

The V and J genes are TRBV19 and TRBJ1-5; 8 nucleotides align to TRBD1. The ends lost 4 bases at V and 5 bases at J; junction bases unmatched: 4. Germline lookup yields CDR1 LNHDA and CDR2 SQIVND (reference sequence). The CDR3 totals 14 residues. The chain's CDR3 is CASSRQGSYQPQHF. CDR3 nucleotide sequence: TGTGCCAGTAGTAGACAGGGGTCGTATCAGCCCCAGCATTTT.

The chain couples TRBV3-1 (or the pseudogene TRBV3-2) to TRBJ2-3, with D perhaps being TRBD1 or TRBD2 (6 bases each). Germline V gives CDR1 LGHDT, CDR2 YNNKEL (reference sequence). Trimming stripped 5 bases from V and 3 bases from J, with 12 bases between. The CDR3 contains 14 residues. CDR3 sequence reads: CASSEGGGTDTQYF. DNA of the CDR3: TGTGCCAGCAGCGAGGGGGGCGGTACAGATACGCAGTATTTT.

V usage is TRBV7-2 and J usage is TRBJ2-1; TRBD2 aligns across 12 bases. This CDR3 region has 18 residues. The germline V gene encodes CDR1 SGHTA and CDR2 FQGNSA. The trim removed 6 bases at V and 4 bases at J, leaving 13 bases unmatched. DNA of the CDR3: TGTGCCAGCAGGCTAGCGGGGGGGCCCTCGACTAGTTACAATGAGCAGTTCTTC. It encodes CASRLAGGPSTSYNEQFF.

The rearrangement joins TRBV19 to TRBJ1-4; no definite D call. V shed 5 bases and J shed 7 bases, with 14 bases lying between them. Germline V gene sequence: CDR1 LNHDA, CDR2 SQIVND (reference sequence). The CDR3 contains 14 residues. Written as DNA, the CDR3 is TGTGCCAGTAGTCCGCGGAGCGCGCGTGAAAAACTGTTTTTT. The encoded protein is CASSPRSAREKLFF. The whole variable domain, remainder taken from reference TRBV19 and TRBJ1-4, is DGGITQSPKYLFRKEGQNVTLSCEQNLNHDAMYWYRQDPGQGLRLIYYSQIVNDFQKGDIAEGYSVSREKKESFPLTVTSAQKNPTAFYLCASSPRSAREKLFFGSGTQLSVL.

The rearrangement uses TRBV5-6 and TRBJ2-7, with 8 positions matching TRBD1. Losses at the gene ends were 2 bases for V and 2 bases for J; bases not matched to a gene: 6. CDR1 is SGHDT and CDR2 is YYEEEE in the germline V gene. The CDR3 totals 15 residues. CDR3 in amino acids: CASSLGDRTTYEQYF. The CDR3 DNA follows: TGTGCCAGCAGCTTAGGGGACAGGACAACCTACGAGCAGTACTTC. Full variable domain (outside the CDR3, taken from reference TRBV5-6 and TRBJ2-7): DAGVTQSPTHLIKTRGQQVTLRCSPKSGHDTVSWYQQALGQGPQFIFQYYEEEERQRGNFPDRFSGHQFPNYSSELNVNALLLGDSALYLCASSLGDRTTYEQYFGPGTRLTVT.